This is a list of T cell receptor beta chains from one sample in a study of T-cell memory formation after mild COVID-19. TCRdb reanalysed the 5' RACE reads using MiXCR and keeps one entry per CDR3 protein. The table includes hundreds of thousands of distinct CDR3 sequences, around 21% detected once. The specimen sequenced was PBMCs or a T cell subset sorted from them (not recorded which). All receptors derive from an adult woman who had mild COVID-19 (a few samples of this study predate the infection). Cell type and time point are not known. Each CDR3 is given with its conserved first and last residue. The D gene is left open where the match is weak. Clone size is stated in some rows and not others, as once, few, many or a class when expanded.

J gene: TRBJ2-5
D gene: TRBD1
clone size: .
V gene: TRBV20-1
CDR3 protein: CSARRGTGPGETQYF
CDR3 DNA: TGCAGTGCTAGAAGGGGGACAGGCCCAGGAGAGACCCAGTACTTC

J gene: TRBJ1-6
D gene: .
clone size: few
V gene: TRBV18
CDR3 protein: CASSRADNSPLHF
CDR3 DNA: TGTGCCAGCTCACGGGCTGATAATTCACCCCTCCACTTT

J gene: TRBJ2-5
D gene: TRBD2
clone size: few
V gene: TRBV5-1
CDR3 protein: CASSLAGLHHQETQYF
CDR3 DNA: TGCGCCAGCAGCTTGGCGGGACTACATCACCAAGAGACCCAGTACTTC

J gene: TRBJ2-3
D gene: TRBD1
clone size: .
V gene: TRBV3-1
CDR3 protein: CASSQAPGQITDTQYF
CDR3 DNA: TGTGCCAGCAGCCAAGCCCCGGGACAGATCACAGATACGCAGTATTTT

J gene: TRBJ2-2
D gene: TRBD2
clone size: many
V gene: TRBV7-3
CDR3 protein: CASSVLAGSEHGGELFF
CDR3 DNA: TGTGCCAGCAGCGTCCTAGCGGGTTCCGAACACGGCGGGGAGCTGTTTTTT

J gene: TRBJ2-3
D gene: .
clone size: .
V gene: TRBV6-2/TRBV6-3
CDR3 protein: CASSYLTITDTQYF
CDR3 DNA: TGTGCCAGCAGTTACCTAACGATCACAGATACGCAGTATTTT

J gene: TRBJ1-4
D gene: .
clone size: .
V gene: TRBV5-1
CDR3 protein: CASSLTTTNEKLFF
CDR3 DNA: TGCGCCAGCAGCCTAACCACAACTAATGAAAAACTGTTTTTT

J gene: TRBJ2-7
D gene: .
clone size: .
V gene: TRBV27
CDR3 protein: CASSFSDSYEQYF
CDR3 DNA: TGTGCCAGCAGTTTTTCTGACTCCTACGAGCAGTACTTC

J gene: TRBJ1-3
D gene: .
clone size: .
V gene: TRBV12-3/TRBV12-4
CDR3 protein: CASRTSGNTIYF
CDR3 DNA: TGTGCCAGCAGGACCTCTGGAAACACCATATATTTT

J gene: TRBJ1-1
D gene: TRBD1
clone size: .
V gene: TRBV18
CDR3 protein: CASSPRGGPEAFF
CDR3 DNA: TGTGCCAGCTCACCCAGGGGGGGCCCCGAAGCTTTCTTT

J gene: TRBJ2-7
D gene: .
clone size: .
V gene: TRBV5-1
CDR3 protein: CASSLTGKVAYEQYF
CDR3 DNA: TGCGCCAGCAGCTTAACAGGGAAGGTGGCGTACGAGCAGTACTTC

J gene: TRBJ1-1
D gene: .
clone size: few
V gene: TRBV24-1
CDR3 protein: CATSDWVSTEAFF
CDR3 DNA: TGTGCCACCAGTGATTGGGTGAGCACTGAAGCTTTCTTT

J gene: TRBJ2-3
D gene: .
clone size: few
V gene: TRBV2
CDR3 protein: CASKRQGTDTQYF
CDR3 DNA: TGTGCCAGCAAGAGACAGGGCACAGATACGCAGTATTTT

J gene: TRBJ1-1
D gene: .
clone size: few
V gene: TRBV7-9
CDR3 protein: CASSPPGHRNTEAFF
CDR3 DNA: TGTGCCAGCAGTCCCCCAGGACACCGAAACACTGAAGCTTTCTTT

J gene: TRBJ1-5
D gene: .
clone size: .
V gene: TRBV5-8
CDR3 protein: CASSPRQVTLRNQPQHF
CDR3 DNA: TGTGCCAGCAGCCCGAGACAGGTAACTTTGCGCAATCAGCCCCAGCATTTT

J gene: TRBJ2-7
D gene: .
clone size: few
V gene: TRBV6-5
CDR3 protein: CASSYSDQAGEQYF
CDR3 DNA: TGTGCCAGCAGTTACTCAGACCAAGCCGGCGAGCAGTACTTC

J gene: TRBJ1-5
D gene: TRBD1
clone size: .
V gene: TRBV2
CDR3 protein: CASQRTGNSNQPQHF
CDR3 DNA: TGTGCCAGTCAGCGGACAGGGAATAGCAATCAGCCCCAGCATTTT

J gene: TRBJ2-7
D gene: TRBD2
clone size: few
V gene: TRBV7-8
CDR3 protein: CASSLTSARSYEQYF
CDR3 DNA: TGTGCCAGCAGCTTGACTAGCGCACGATCCTACGAGCAGTACTTC

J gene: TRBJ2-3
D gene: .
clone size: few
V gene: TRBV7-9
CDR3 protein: CASSAVGGTDTQYF
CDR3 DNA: TGTGCCAGCAGCGCCGTTGGGGGTACAGATACGCAGTATTTT

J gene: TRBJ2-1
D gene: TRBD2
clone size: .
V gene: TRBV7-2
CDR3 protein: CASSRPGLADSYNEQFF
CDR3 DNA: TGTGCCAGCAGCCGTCCTGGACTAGCGGATTCCTACAATGAGCAGTTCTTC

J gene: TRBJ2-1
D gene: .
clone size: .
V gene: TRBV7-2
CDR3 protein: CASSLALLAVRNEQFF
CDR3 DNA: TGTGCCAGCAGCTTAGCGCTGCTGGCCGTTCGCAATGAGCAGTTCTTC